This T cell receptor (beta chain) was recovered during a study of graft-versus-host responses after intestinal transplantation (dated by TCRdb to the early 2020s). Study-wide context: Multivisceral, liver-intestinal, or isolated intestinal transplants were received by the recipients. Every recipient was given anti-thymocyte globulin induction, then maintenance tacrolimus and steroids for roughly three years. Graft-versus-host and host-versus-graft alloreactive T cell clones were tracked in the graft, circulation and bone marrow after intestinal transplantation using bulk TCR-beta CDR3 sequencing. To identify alloreactive clones, pre-transplant mixed lymphocyte reaction products were sequenced and then compared with unstimulated pre-transplant donor and recipient T cells. The cohort enrolled 20 to 30 intestinal transplant recipients including one retransplant, and a few patients lacking pretransplant specimens were excluded. A peak of at least 4% donor T cells among recipient peripheral blood mononuclear cells was the definition used for donor T cell macrochimerism. Rather than going through the commercial service, samples from a few later patients were sequenced in-house on an Illumina MiSeq and processed with MiXCR.

This clone was seen once. Its antigen is not yet known. No per-base quality is available; no much larger clone lies one base away. The time point label, read with the paper, signifies: cells obtained before transplantation from donor or recipient. CD3+CD4+ and CD3+CD8+ populations were FACS-sorted from unstimulated pre-transplant donor and recipient cells taken from spleen or lymph nodes. Results the study describes overall, beyond this receptor: In the allografts of patients with donor T cell macrochimerism, GvH to HvG T cell clonal ratios were high. The relatively low number and heterogeneity of intestinal transplant patients limited the conclusions. Peak levels of circulating GvH clones were associated with declines in HvG clones early after transplant. GvH clones turned up in recipient bone marrow, with some appearing earlier in ileal mucosa or blood, a pattern consistent with an intestinal mucosal origin.

The germline V gene (reference sequence) gives CDR1 as PRHDT and CDR2 as FYEKMQ. The CDR3 holds 14 amino acids from the cysteine to the phenylalanine. Just CDR3 DNA is preserved here, 42 bases in frame from base 1. The junction shows trimming of 5 bases on V and 1 base on J, plus 6 bases between the germline ends. Library construction relied on the immunoSEQ multiplex PCR assay. For most patients, genomic DNA was isolated using the Qiagen DNeasy Blood and Tissue Kit and was shipped frozen to Adaptive Biotechnologies for TCR sequencing. Adaptive Biotechnologies carried out high-throughput TCR-beta CDR3 sequencing of genomic DNA for most patients. The published analysis was carried out like this. Adaptive's ImmunoSEQ software was the source of the TCR sequencing data for 18 patients, while a few other patients were processed with MiXCR and VDJtools. To correct CD4 versus CD8 sorting errors, any sequence found in both subsets at a frequency ratio below 5:1 was removed. Because the origin of CDR3 nucleotide sequences shared between donor and recipient could not be assigned, those sequences were removed. At least 2-fold expansion over unstimulated cells and a minimum CFSE-low frequency of 0.002% (template counts) or 0.001% (read counts) were required for clones to be classified as alloreactive. Mappable clones were those detected in sequenced pre-transplant spleen, lymph node, or MLR CFSE-low populations of the donor or recipient. Cumulative frequency of alloreactive clones was calculated as a percentage of all sequences weighted by copy number. What TCRdb holds here is the immuneACCESS table cut down to in-frame rearrangements. Part of the clones is not present; checked against another copy, under half of the missing clones reflect an unresolved V gene, and the others are unexplained. D and trimming were read from the DNA, whereas the V and J calls and clone size are those reported in that table. This sample gives roughly 92,000 clones in total; around 90% of them show up just once. Around 0.1% of the sample goes to the ten largest clones.

The receptor's source is a human donor who received an intestinal transplant. Recombination joined TRBV13 with TRBJ2-6; confidence is insufficient to name the D gene. This specimen was unstimulated CD4+ T cells sorted from spleen or lymph node cells, taken before intestinal transplant. The DNA is as follows: TGTGCCAGCAGCACTAAGTCTGGGGCCAACGTCCTGACTTTC. It is translated as CASSTKSGANVLTF. Supplemented by the reference TRBV13 and TRBJ2-6 proteins around the CDR3, the complete variable domain is AAGVIQSPRHLIKEKRETATLKCYPIPRHDTVYWYQQGPGQDPQFLISFYEKMQSDKGSIPDRFSAQQFSDYHSELNMSSLELGDSALYFCASSTKSGANVLTFGAGSRLTVL.